The 18 T cell receptor beta chains reported below all come from one sample, sequenced in a study of T cell repertoires in cytomegalovirus infection (dated by TCRdb to about 2019). Data came from an Illumina HiSeq 1500. TCRdb cleaned the public reads at Q25 with fastp, built clones with MiXCR and kept in-frame beta chains. Each record represents a unique CDR3 protein, reported with the most common genes and DNA among its rows. Present in this sample are around 120,000 distinct CDR3 sequences, about 24% of which were seen just once. The ten largest account for 30% to 40% of the sample. Their target antigens are unknown. Sequencing was done on a sample of PBMCs, sequenced either directly or after in vitro stimulation (not recorded which). The receptor source for this set is a human donor in good health (CMV status not recorded). Some clones in this sample may be carry-over from other donors' samples.

Many counts were recorded for this clonotype. The V gene is TRBV12-3 or TRBV12-4, the J gene TRBJ2-7; D unclear. Between the trimmed V and J ends, which lost 3 bases and 0 bases, there was a span of 9 bases. The CDR3 totals 14 residues. The CDR3 DNA is TGTGCCAGCAGTTTCGACGAGAGCTCCTACGAGCAGTACTTC. Translating gives CASSFDESSYEQYF.

The chain is built from TRBV25-1 and TRBJ1-2; no firm D call. The V gene's germline CDR1 is MGHDK and CDR2 SYGVNS. The CDR3 totals 14 residues. V was shortened by 3 bases and J by 7 bases, with 15 bases between the two germline ends. CDR3 sequence reads: CASSDPLWAGGYTF. In DNA, the CDR3 is TGTGCCAGCAGTGATCCCCTCTGGGCAGGTGGCTACACCTTC.

In its sample, this clonotype was seen many times. The chain employs TRBV7-8 and TRBJ2-1, with D possibly TRBD1 on 6 matching bases. The germline V gene has CDR1 SGHVS and CDR2 FQNEAQ. The CDR3 totals 20 residues. Trimming removed 4 bases at V and 2 bases at J, with 27 bases between. For the CDR3, the DNA is TGTGCCAGCAGCTCTCCCGTCGGGACAAAAAGGGAATATACCTACAATGAGCAGTTCTTC. Its translation is CASSSPVGTKREYTYNEQFF.

This sequence joins TRBV2 and TRBJ1-5; TRBD1 might be the D (5 bases). Trimming removed 7 bases at V and 5 bases at J, with 18 bases between. The CDR3 is 15 amino acids. Germline-derived CDR1 and CDR2 are SNHLY and FYNNEI. This CDR3 is CASNQGRGLDQPQHF. CDR3 bases: TGTGCCAGCAATCAGGGTAGAGGGCTCGATCAGCCCCAGCATTTT.

This clonotype has more than one count but fewer than ten. For the CDR3, the DNA is TGCGCCAGCAGCCACGGGACTAGCGGGAACTCCTACAATGAGCAGTTCTTC. Protein: CASSHGTSGNSYNEQFF. V usage is TRBV4-1 and J usage is TRBJ2-1; 13 positions match TRBD2. Germline values: CDR1 MGHRA, CDR2 YSYEKL. Losses at the gene ends were 3 bases for V and 0 bases for J; bases not matched to a gene: 2. The CDR3 contains 17 residues.

This clonotype was counted ten times or more. This sequence joins TRBV7-8 and TRBJ1-1; D is undetermined. From germline, CDR1 is SGHVS and CDR2 FQNEAQ. This CDR3 region has 15 residues. Trimming pared 5 bases from V and 1 base from J, leaving 14 bases between. CDR3 loop: CASSTRRARNTEAFF. The CDR3 DNA reads as TGTGCCAGCAGCACCCGGCGGGCAAGGAACACTGAAGCTTTCTTT.

The sample holds a few counts of this clonotype. In DNA, the CDR3 is TGTGCCAGCAGAATGGGAAAGCCGGGTGAGCAGTTCTTC. This gives the protein CASRMGKPGEQFF. The rearrangement uses TRBV11-2 and TRBJ2-1; the D is unclear. The germline gives CDR1 SGHAT, CDR2 FQNNGV. V was pared by 6 bases and J by 9 bases, with 15 bases between. The CDR3 has 13 residues.

This clonotype was seen many times. The chain carries TRBV7-2 and TRBJ2-5; possibly TRBD1 or TRBD2 for D (5 bases each). Trimming took off 5 bases at V and 3 bases at J, with 10 bases between the two ends. The CDR3 loop spans 13 amino acids. CDR1 SGHTA and CDR2 FQGNSA come from the germline V gene. CDR3 DNA sequence: TGTGCCAGCAGCCCCGGGGCAAAAGAGACCCAGTACTTC. Its protein product is CASSPGAKETQYF.

The chain couples TRBV19 to TRBJ2-1; no clear D. V was pared by 6 bases and J by 13 bases, with 13 bases between. The CDR3 consists of 11 residues. Germline CDR1 reads LNHDA; CDR2 reads SQIVND (reference sequence). The CDR3 DNA sequence: TGTGCCAGTAGCCCCGGTTGGTCTCAGTTCTTC. It encodes CASSPGWSQFF. The variable domain in full, completed from reference TRBV19 and TRBJ2-1, reads DGGITQSPKYLFRKEGQNVTLSCEQNLNHDAMYWYRQDPGQGLRLIYYSQIVNDFQKGDIAEGYSVSREKKESFPLTVTSAQKNPTAFYLCASSPGWSQFFGPGTRLTVL.

This chain joins TRBV4-1 and TRBJ2-1; 10 nucleotides agree with TRBD2. V lost 1 base to trimming and J lost 9 bases; unmatched junction nucleotides: 9. Germline loops: CDR1 MGHRA, CDR2 YSYEKL. The CDR3 runs to 16 residues. The CDR3 sequence: CASSQVSGRALGEQFF. The CDR3 DNA follows: TGCGCCAGCAGCCAAGTAAGCGGGAGGGCCCTGGGTGAGCAGTTCTTC.

The chain employs TRBV2 and TRBJ1-2; 9 bases fit TRBD1. This CDR3 contains 14 residues. With 6 bases clipped from V and 5 bases from J, the junction kept 7 bases outside the gene matches. Germline V CDR1 and CDR2: SNHLY, FYNNEI. CDR3 sequence reads: CASRRTGDGYGYTF. The CDR3 DNA reads TGTGCCAGCAGGAGGACAGGGGATGGATATGGCTACACCTTC.

This clonotype appeared a few times. This chain connects TRBV19 to TRBJ1-5, with 9 bases matching TRBD1. After removal of 6 bases from V and 6 bases from J, the junction contained 12 bases not matched to a gene. The CDR3 runs 16 residues. Germline V gene lookup returns CDR1 LNHDA and CDR2 SQIVND (reference sequence). CDR3 nucleotide sequence: TGTGCCAGTAGCAATCCGGGACAGGGCTTGAGTCAGCCCCAGCATTTT. Residues: CASSNPGQGLSQPQHF.

This clonotype was counted many times. The chain is built from TRBV5-6 and TRBJ2-1; possible D gene TRBD1, 6 bases. Germline values: CDR1 SGHDT, CDR2 YYEEEE. The CDR3 totals 14 residues. V shed 4 bases and J shed 11 bases, with 19 bases lying between them. The CDR3 sequence: CASSLTGNSAQQFF. As DNA, the CDR3 is TGTGCCAGCAGCCTCACAGGGAATTCGGCTCAGCAGTTCTTC.

This clonotype was seen more than once but under ten times. The chain links TRBV6-2 or TRBV6-3 to TRBJ2-7; TRBD2 matches at 15 bases. The CDR3 has 18 amino acids. Germline CDR1 is MNHEY and CDR2 is SVGEGT. V was pared by 5 bases and J by 6 bases, with 14 bases of the junction left unmatched. CDR3 DNA sequence: TGTGCCAGCAGTACCCCGAAAAGAAAGGGACTAGCGGGAGGCGAGCAGTACGTC. Translation: CASSTPKRKGLAGGEQYV.

This clonotype was picked up a small number of times. V is TRBV7-9 and J is TRBJ2-7; 14 nucleotides line up with TRBD2. The V gene end was trimmed by 2 bases and the J gene end by 4 bases; junction bases not matched to a gene: 1. Germline V gene data show CDR1 as SEHNR and CDR2 as FQNEAQ (reference sequence). The CDR3 contains 15 residues. The CDR3 region has the DNA TGTGCCAGCAGCTTAAGACTAGCGGGAGGGTACGAGCAGTACTTC. Protein: CASSLRLAGGYEQYF.

This chain links TRBV5-4 with TRBJ2-5, with D tentatively TRBD2 (6 bases). With 0 bases removed from V and 6 bases from J, the gap between germline ends came to 12 bases. CDR1 SGHNT and CDR2 YYREEE come from the germline V gene (reference sequence). The CDR3 totals 14 residues. The CDR3: CASSLELAKQTQYF. CDR3 nucleotide sequence: TGTGCCAGCAGCTTGGAACTAGCTAAGCAGACCCAGTACTTC. Full variable domain (rest looked up from reference TRBV5-4 and TRBJ2-5): ETGVTQSPTHLIKTRGQQVTLRCSSQSGHNTVSWYQQALGQGPQFIFQYYREEENGRGNFPPRFSGLQFPNYSSELNVNALELDDSALYLCASSLELAKQTQYFGPGTRLLVL.

This clonotype was counted many times. The CDR3 sequence: CASSFRQGRDYGYTF. CDR3 nucleotide sequence: TGTGCCAGCAGCTTCAGACAGGGGCGAGACTATGGCTACACCTTC. The chain carries TRBV7-2 and TRBJ1-2; TRBD1 matches at 8 bases. CDR1 is SGHTA, CDR2 FQGNSA, per germline. Trimming removed 3 bases from V and 3 bases from J; junction bases left unmatched: 6. CDR3 size: 15 residues.

This sequence joins TRBV4-1 and TRBJ1-2; D is perhaps TRBD1 (6 bases). The V gene's germline CDR1 is MGHRA and CDR2 YSYEKL. V was clipped by 1 base and J by 3 bases, with 6 bases between them. The CDR3 is made up of 13 amino acids. For the CDR3, the DNA is TGCGCCAGCAGCCAAGCAGGGGACTATGGCTACACCTTC. Its translation is CASSQAGDYGYTF.